This T cell receptor (beta chain) was sequenced for a study of CD8 T cells in Susac syndrome. The CDR3 spans 14 residues. The V segment lost 5 bases and the J segment 2 bases; nucleotides outside the gene matches: 3. CDR1 and CDR2 (germline): DFQATT, SNEGSKA (reference sequence). cDNA came from about 0.5 to 1 ug RNA primed by random hexamers. Amplification of TCR beta CDR3 across 54 Vbeta and 13 Jbeta was performed with immunoSEQ multiplex PCR. From the immunoSEQ multiplex PCR reads, TCRdb called clonotypes with MiXCR, one entry per CDR3 protein. The sample holds about 100,000 distinct CDR3 sequences, around 93% seen once. The authors sequenced TCR beta from blood CD8+ and CD4+ T cells.

The clonotype comes from a human donor in good health. The chain links TRBV20-1 to TRBJ1-3; 10 bases are a match to TRBD1. Source material: CD8+ T cells from PBMCs. The CDR3 is CSARQGAPGNTIYF. As DNA, the CDR3 is TGCAGTGCTCGACAGGGGGCGCCTGGAAACACCATATATTTT.